The 15 T cell receptor beta chains below come from one sample, sequenced in a study of blood T cell repertoires in COVID-19. Using immunoSEQ multiplex PCR, the repertoire was profiled, and TCRdb retains in-frame clones only, with some absent. The sample has 250,000 or so clones; roughly four fifths are singletons. The sequenced sample was peripheral blood. The receptors come from a man at least 80 years old with acute or convalescent COVID-19.

The chain employs TRBV7-3 and TRBJ2-1; possible D gene TRBD1, 6 bases. Trimming left V 1 base short and J 6 bases short, with 13 bases between. CDR1 is SGHTA and CDR2 is FQGTGA in the germline V gene. This CDR3 has 15 amino acids. This chain's CDR3 is CASSLRGPSGNEQFF. CDR3 DNA sequence: TGTGCCAGCAGCTTAAGGGGGCCCAGCGGCAATGAGCAGTTCTTC.

The chain is built from TRBV19 and TRBJ2-3; tentative D call: TRBD2 (6 bases). CDR1 LNHDA and CDR2 SQIVND come from the germline V gene (reference sequence). The V gene lost 10 bases and the J gene lost 2 bases, with 16 bases spanning the gap. This CDR3 has 14 amino acids. CDR3 sequence (DNA): TGTGCCACCATAGGAGCGGGCCACACAGATACGCAGTATTTT. Amino acid sequence: CATIGAGHTDTQYF.

The chain recombines TRBV5-6 with TRBJ2-7; tentative D call: TRBD1 (6 bases). This CDR3 has 15 residues. V dropped 4 bases and J dropped 4 bases, with 18 bases sitting between them. The V gene's germline CDR1 is SGHDT and CDR2 YYEEEE. The DNA of the CDR3 is TGTGCCAGCAGCCGTCCACCAGGGGAGCCATACGAGCAGTACTTC. It yields the protein CASSRPPGEPYEQYF.

The CDR3 spells CASNAQAPTYEQYF. CDR3 in DNA: TGTGCCAGCAATGCTCAGGCCCCGACCTACGAGCAGTACTTC. J is TRBJ2-7 and V is TRBV11-2, with D hard to call. The CDR3 runs to 14 residues. V dropped 7 bases and J dropped 2 bases, with 15 bases sitting between them. Germline CDR1 is SGHAT and CDR2 is FQNNGV.

This chain connects TRBV9 to TRBJ2-2; 9 nucleotides agree with TRBD2. The CDR3 is made up of 15 amino acids. The V and J ends lost 4 bases and 6 bases, in that order; junction bases with no gene match: 7. The germline gives CDR1 SGDLS, CDR2 YYNGEE. The CDR3 DNA is TGTGCCAGCAGCCCGGGACTAGCTTCGGCCGGGGAGCTGTTTTTT. Translation: CASSPGLASAGELFF.

This chain connects TRBV5-6 to TRBJ2-1, with D hard to call. The CDR3 is 17 residues long. The germline V and J ends were trimmed by 0 bases and 0 bases, with 13 bases remaining between them. Germline lookup yields CDR1 SGHDT and CDR2 YYEEEE. The CDR3 region is CASSLVRGASSYNEQFF. The DNA of the CDR3 is TGTGCCAGCAGCTTGGTACGCGGCGCGAGCTCCTACAATGAGCAGTTCTTC.

J is TRBJ1-1 and V is TRBV29-1; no clear D gene. This CDR3 has 14 amino acids. The V end lost 7 bases, the J end lost 7 bases, and 22 bases lay between the germline ends. Germline loops: CDR1 SQVTM, CDR2 ANQGSEA. The CDR3 DNA reads as TGCAGCGCTATACTGGGCGGGCCGGGAGGTGAAGCTTTCTTT. Translated, it gives CSAILGGPGGEAFF.

The CDR3 DNA sequence: TGCGCCAGCAGCTCCCTGGACAGGGGTGGCGGCTACACCTTC. Protein sequence: CASSSLDRGGGYTF. The chain joins TRBV5-1 to TRBJ1-2, with 9 nucleotides matching TRBD1. From germline, CDR1 is SGHRS and CDR2 YFSETQ. The CDR3 has 14 amino acids. V lost 3 bases and J lost 8; bases outside the gene matches: 8. The entire variable domain, with the rest obtained from reference TRBV5-1 and TRBJ1-2, is as follows: KAGVTQTPRYLIKTRGQQVTLSCSPISGHRSVSWYQQTPGQGLQFLFEYFSETQRNKGNFPGRFSGRQFSNSRSEMNVSTLELGDSALYLCASSSLDRGGGYTFGSGTRLTVV.

This clone was recorded a few times. This sequence joins TRBV5-1 and TRBJ2-3; D is uncertain. CDR3 size: 12 residues. With 7 bases removed from V and 5 bases from J, the gap between germline ends came to 11 bases. The germline V gene has CDR1 SGHRS and CDR2 YFSETQ. This CDR3 reads CASAPGEDTQYF. CDR3 DNA: TGCGCCAGCGCTCCCGGAGAAGATACGCAGTATTTT.

The chain uses TRBV11-2 and TRBJ2-2; 15 bases align to TRBD2. The germline V gene encodes CDR1 SGHAT and CDR2 FQNNGV. J was trimmed by 5 bases and V by 5 bases; bases with no gene match: 6. This CDR3 contains 17 residues. CDR3 loop: CASSTGLAGGLTGELFF. DNA for the CDR3: TGTGCCAGCAGCACGGGACTAGCGGGGGGCCTTACCGGGGAGCTGTTTTTT.

The chain recombines TRBV2 with TRBJ1-2; 9 nucleotides line up with TRBD1. V was clipped by 7 bases and J by 2 bases; unmatched bases: 5. Germline-derived CDR1 and CDR2 are SNHLY and FYNNEI. The CDR3 runs 14 residues. As DNA, the CDR3 is TGTGCCAGCATTTACAGGGGGCTAAACTATGGCTACACCTTC. Its translation is CASIYRGLNYGYTF.

The CDR3 spells CASSLGTGGRAGNTIYF. CDR3 nucleotides: TGTGCCAGCAGCCTCGGGACAGGGGGCCGGGCTGGAAACACCATATATTTT. This rearrangement joins TRBV3-1 (or the pseudogene TRBV3-2) to TRBJ1-3; 12 positions match TRBD1. This CDR3 spans 17 amino acids. Germline V CDR1 and CDR2: LGHDT, YNNKEL (reference sequence). The ends lost 4 bases at V and 2 bases at J; junction bases unmatched: 6.

This clone was counted a single time. This rearrangement joins TRBV30 to TRBJ1-2; TRBD1 matches at 9 bases. The CDR3 has 17 residues. Germline CDR1 is GTSNPN and CDR2 is SVGIG (reference sequence). V gave up 2 bases and J gave up 4 bases; unmatched junction bases: 14. CDR3 in DNA: TGTGCCTGGAGTTCCGGGACAGGGTTTCGGTTCTCCTATGGCTACACCTTC. This codes for CAWSSGTGFRFSYGYTF. Drawing the rest from reference TRBV30 and TRBJ1-2, the complete variable domain is SQTIHQWPATLVQPVGSPLSLECTVEGTSNPNLYWYRQAAGRGLQLLFYSVGIGQISSEVPQNLSASRPQDRQFILSSKKLLLSDSGFYLCAWSSGTGFRFSYGYTFGSGTRLTVV.

The rearrangement joins TRBV1 to TRBJ2-7; the D call in the table, TRBD1, was not verified against the DNA. TRBV1 is marked as a pseudogene. The CDR3 sequence is 19 residues long. The CDR3, as DNA: TGCACCAGCAGCCAACTCCGGGACAGGGAAGATATGGGGCTCTACGAGCAGTACTTC. Amino acids: CTSSQLRDREDMGLYEQYF.

The rearrangement joins TRBV6-5 to TRBJ2-5; 9 nucleotides match TRBD1. After removal of 6 bases from V and 1 base from J, the junction contained 6 bases not matched to a gene. Germline V gene data show CDR1 as MNHEY and CDR2 as SVGAGI. The CDR3 is made up of 15 amino acids. CDR3 sequence (DNA): TGTGCCAGCAGGCCCGGACAGGGGCGCCAAGAGACCCAGTACTTC. Translated: CASRPGQGRQETQYF.